A selection of T cell receptor beta chains follows, all from one sample in a study of T-cell reconstitution after alpha-beta-depleted transplantation in children. TCRdb reprocessed the PCR reads via MiXCR and lists one record per CDR3 protein. The sample consists of roughly 400,000 distinct CDR3 sequences, around 20% of them appearing once. The starting material was PBMCs from the stem cell graft donor, obtained from the stem cell graft. The receptors derive from a human donor who donated a stem cell graft to a child with acute myeloid leukemia. CDR3s leave out the opening cysteine and the closing phenylalanine or tryptophan. Fields, in order: J gene, V gene, D gene, CDR3 protein. D genes are given only for firm matches.

TRBJ2-3 TRBV24-1 TRBD1 ATSRQGLTDTQY
TRBJ2-7 TRBV5-6 NA ASSARSYEQY
TRBJ2-1 TRBV28 NA ASSLVDYNEQF
TRBJ2-7 TRBV4-3 NA ASSQVSGVAYEQY
TRBJ2-3 TRBV15 NA ATSRDWGASTDTQY
TRBJ1-1 TRBV12-3/TRBV12-4 TRBD1 ASSPTGSVTPNTEAF
TRBJ1-2 TRBV5-6 NA ASSPETVPKGYT
TRBJ2-4 TRBV12-3/TRBV12-4 NA ASSLRREAKNIQY
TRBJ1-2 TRBV20-1 NA SASSGANGYT
TRBJ2-1 TRBV28 TRBD2 ASSFNAGVAYNEQF
TRBJ2-5 TRBV28 TRBD2 ASSSSWTSGNQETQY
TRBJ1-2 TRBV12-3/TRBV12-4 NA ASSDVTYGYT
TRBJ2-3 TRBV10-3 NA AISATGTGDTQY
TRBJ2-1 TRBV5-1 NA ASSARDSPYNEQF
TRBJ2-1 TRBV2 TRBD2 ASSDGETSHNEQF
TRBJ2-1 TRBV5-1 TRBD2 ASSIAGGPDEQF
TRBJ2-3 TRBV2 TRBD2 ASSWTSGTADTQY
TRBJ2-7 TRBV6-5 TRBD1 ASSYRDRGNEQY
TRBJ2-7 TRBV5-6 TRBD1 ASSFGTGTYEQY
TRBJ2-5 TRBV7-9 NA ASSLGPRDPRRETQY
TRBJ2-5 TRBV7-9 NA ASSLESMMGGRETQY
TRBJ1-3 TRBV28 TRBD1 ASSLLTGTGTGNTIY